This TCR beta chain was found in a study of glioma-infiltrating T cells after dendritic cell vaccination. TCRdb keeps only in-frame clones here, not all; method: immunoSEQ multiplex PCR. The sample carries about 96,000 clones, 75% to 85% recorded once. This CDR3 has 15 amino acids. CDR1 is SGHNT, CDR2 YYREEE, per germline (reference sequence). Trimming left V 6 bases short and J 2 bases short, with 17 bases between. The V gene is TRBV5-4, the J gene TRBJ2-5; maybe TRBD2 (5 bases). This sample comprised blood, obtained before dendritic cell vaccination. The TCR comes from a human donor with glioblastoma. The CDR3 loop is CASNNQLRGQETQYF. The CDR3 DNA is TGTGCCAGCAACAACCAACTGCGCGGGCAAGAGACCCAGTACTTC.